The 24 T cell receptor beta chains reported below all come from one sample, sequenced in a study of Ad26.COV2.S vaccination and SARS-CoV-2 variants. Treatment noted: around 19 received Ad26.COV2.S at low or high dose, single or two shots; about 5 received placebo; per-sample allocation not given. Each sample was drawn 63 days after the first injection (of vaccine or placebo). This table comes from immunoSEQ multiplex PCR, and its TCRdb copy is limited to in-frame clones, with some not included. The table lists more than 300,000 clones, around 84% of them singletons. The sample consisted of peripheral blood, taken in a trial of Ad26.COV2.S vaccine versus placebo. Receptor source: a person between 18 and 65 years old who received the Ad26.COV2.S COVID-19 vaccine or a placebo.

The CDR3 DNA sequence: TGCAGTGCTAGAAGTGAGACCCAGTACTTC. It translates to CSARSETQYF. The genes are TRBV20-1 and TRBJ2-5, with D uncertain. The CDR3 is 10 residues long. Between the trimmed V and J ends, which lost 2 bases and 5 bases, there was a span of 3 bases. Germline CDR1 is DFQATT and CDR2 is SNEGSKA (reference sequence).

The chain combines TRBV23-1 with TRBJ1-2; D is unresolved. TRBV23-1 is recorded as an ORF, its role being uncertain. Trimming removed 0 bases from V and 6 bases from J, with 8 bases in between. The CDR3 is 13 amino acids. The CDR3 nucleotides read TGCGCCAGCAGTCAATCGAGGACGAATGGCTACACCTTC. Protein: CASSQSRTNGYTF.

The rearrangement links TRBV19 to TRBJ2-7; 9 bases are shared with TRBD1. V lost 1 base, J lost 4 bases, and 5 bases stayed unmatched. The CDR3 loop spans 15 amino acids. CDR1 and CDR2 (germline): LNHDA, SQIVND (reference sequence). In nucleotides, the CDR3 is TGTGCCAGTAGTATAGTCGTGGGACAGGGTTACGAGCAGTACTTC. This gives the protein CASSIVVGQGYEQYF.

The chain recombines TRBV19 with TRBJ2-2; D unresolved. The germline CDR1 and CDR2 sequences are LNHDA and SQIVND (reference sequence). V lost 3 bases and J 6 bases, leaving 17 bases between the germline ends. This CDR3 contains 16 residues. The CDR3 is CASSMVGPLGPGELFF. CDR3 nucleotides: TGTGCCAGTAGTATGGTTGGCCCCCTAGGTCCCGGGGAGCTGTTTTTT.

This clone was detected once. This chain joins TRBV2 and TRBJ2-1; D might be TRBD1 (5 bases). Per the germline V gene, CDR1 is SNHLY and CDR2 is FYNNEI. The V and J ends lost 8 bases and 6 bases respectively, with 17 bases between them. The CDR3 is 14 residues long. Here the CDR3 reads CASSRAGWVNEQFF. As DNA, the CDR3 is TGTGCCAGCTCTAGGGCAGGGTGGGTCAATGAGCAGTTCTTC.

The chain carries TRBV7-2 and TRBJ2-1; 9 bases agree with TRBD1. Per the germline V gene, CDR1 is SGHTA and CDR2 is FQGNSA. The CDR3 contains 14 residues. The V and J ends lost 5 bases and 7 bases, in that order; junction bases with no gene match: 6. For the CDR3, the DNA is TGTGCCAGCAGCCTACGACAGGGGGGGAATGAGCAGTTCTTC. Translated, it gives CASSLRQGGNEQFF.

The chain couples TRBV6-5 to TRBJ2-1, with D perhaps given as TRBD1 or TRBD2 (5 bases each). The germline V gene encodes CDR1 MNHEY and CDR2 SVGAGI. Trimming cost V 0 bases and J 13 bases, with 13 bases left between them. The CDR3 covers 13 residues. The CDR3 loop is CASSYSYRDRQFF. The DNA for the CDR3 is TGTGCCAGCAGTTACTCGTACCGGGACCGACAGTTCTTC.

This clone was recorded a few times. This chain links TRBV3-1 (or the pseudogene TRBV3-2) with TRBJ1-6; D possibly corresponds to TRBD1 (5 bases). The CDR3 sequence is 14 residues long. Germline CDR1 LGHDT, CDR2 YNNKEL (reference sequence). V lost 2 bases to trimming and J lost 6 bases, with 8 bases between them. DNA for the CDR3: TGTGCCAGCAGCCAATCCCAGGGTAATTCACCCCTCCACTTT. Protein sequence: CASSQSQGNSPLHF.

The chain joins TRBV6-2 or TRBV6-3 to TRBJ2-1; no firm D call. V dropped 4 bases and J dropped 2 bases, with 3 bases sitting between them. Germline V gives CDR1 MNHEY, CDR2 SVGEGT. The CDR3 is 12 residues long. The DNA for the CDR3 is TGTGCCAGCAGTTCCACCTACAATGAGCAGTTCTTC. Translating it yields CASSSTYNEQFF.

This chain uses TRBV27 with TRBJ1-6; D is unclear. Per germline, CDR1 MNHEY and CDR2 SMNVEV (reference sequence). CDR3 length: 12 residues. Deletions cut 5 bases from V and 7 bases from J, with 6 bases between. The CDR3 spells CASSDRNSPLHF. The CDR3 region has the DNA TGTGCCAGCAGTGACCGAAATTCACCCCTCCACTTT.

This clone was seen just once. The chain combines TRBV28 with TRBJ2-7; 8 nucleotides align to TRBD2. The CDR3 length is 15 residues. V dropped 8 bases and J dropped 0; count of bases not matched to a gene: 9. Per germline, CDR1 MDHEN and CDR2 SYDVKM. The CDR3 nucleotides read TGTGCCAGCGGATTAGCGGGGAGCCGCTCCTACGAGCAGTACTTC. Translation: CASGLAGSRSYEQYF.

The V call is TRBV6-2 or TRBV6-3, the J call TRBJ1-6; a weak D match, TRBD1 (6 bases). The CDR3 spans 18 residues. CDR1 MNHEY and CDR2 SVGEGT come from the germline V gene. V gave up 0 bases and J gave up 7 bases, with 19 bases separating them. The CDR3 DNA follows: TGTGCCAGCAGTTACTCGACTCGGGAAGGGGGTAACAATTCACCCCTCCACTTT. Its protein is CASSYSTREGGNNSPLHF.

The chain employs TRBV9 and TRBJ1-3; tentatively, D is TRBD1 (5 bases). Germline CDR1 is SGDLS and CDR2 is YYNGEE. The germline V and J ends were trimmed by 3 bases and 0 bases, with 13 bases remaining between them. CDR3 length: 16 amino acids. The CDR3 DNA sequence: TGTGCCAGCAGCGGGGATCTACAGGACTCTGGAAACACCATATATTTT. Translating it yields CASSGDLQDSGNTIYF. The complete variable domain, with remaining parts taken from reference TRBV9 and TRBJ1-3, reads DSGVTQTPKHLITATGQRVTLRCSPRSGDLSVYWYQQSLDQGLQFLIQYYNGEERAKGNILERFSAQQFPDLHSELNLSSLELGDSALYFCASSGDLQDSGNTIYFGEGSWLTVV.

CDR3 residues: CASSPMMGQAASGNTIYF. The CDR3 region has the DNA TGTGCCAGCTCACCTATGATGGGACAGGCGGCTTCTGGAAACACCATATATTTT. The J gene is TRBJ1-3, the V gene TRBV18; TRBD1 matches 8 bases. Trimming cost V 3 bases and J 1 base; bases outside gene matches: 11. There are 18 residues in the CDR3. Germline values: CDR1 KGHSH, CDR2 LQKENI. The complete variable domain, with remaining parts taken from reference TRBV18 and TRBJ1-3, reads NAGVMQNPRHLVRRRGQEARLRCSPMKGHSHVYWYRQLPEEGLKFMVYLQKENIIDESGMPKERFSAEFPKEGPSILRIQQVVRGDSAAYFCASSPMMGQAASGNTIYFGEGSWLTVV.

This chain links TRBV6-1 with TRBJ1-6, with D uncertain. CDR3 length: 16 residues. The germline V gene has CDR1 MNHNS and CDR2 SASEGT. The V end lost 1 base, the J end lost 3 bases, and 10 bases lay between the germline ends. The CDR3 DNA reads TGTGCCAGCAGTGAAGATACGGATGGCTATAATTCACCCCTCCACTTT. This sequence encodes CASSEDTDGYNSPLHF.

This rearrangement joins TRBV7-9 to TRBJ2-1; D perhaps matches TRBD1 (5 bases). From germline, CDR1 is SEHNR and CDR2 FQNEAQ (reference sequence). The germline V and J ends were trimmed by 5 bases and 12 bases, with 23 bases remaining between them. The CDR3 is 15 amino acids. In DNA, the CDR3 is TGTGCCAGCAGCCGCGAGAACACAGGAAAATGGGGGCAGTTCTTC. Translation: CASSRENTGKWGQFF.

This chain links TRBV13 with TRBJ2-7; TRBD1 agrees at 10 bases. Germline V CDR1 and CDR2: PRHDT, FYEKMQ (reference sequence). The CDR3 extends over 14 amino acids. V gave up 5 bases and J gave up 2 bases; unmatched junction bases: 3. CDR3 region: CASSADRGTYEQYF. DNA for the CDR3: TGTGCCAGCAGCGCGGACAGGGGGACCTACGAGCAGTACTTC. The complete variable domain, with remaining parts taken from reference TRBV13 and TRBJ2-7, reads AAGVIQSPRHLIKEKRETATLKCYPIPRHDTVYWYQQGPGQDPQFLISFYEKMQSDKGSIPDRFSAQQFSDYHSELNMSSLELGDSALYFCASSADRGTYEQYFGPGTRLTVT.

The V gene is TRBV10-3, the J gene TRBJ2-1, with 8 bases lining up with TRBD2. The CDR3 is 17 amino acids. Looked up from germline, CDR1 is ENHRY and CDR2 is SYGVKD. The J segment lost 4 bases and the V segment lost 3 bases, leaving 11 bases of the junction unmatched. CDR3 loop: CAISDLHGGENYNEQFF. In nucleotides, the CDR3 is TGTGCCATCAGTGACCTGCACGGGGGGGAAAATTACAATGAGCAGTTCTTC.

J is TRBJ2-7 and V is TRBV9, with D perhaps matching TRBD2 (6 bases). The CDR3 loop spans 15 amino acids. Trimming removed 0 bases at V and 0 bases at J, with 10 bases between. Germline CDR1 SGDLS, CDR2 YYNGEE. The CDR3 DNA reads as TGTGCCAGCAGCGTAGGGCTAGCGCGCTCCTACGAGCAGTACTTC. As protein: CASSVGLARSYEQYF.

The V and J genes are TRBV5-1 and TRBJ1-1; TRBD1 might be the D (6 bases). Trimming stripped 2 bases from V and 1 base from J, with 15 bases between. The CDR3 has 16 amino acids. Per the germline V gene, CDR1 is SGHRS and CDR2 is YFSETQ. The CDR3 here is CASSLARQVSNTEAFF. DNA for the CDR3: TGCGCCAGCAGCTTAGCAAGACAGGTCTCGAACACTGAAGCTTTCTTT.

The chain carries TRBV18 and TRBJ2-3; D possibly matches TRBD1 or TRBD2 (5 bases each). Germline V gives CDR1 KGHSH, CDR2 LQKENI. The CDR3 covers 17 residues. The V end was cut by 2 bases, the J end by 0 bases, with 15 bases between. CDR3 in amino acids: CASSPALAGGSTDTQYF. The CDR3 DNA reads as TGTGCCAGCTCACCAGCTCTAGCTGGGGGAAGCACAGATACGCAGTATTTT.

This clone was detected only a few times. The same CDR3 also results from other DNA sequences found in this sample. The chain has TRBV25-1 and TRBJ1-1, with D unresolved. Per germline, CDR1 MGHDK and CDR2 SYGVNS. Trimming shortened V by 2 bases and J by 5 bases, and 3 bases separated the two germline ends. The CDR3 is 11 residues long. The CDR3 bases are TGTGCCAGCAGTGAAGGGACTGAAGCTTTCTTT. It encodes CASSEGTEAFF.

This chain's CDR3 is CASSLGGGGPREGAQYF. Written as DNA, the CDR3 is TGTGCCAGCAGCTTGGGAGGCGGGGGCCCTCGGGAGGGGGCCCAGTACTTC. The rearrangement uses TRBV5-4 and TRBJ2-5; TRBD2 matches 8 bases. The CDR3 spans 17 residues. With V trimmed by 0 bases and J by 9 bases, 16 bases remained unmatched. The germline V gene encodes CDR1 SGHNT and CDR2 YYREEE (reference sequence).

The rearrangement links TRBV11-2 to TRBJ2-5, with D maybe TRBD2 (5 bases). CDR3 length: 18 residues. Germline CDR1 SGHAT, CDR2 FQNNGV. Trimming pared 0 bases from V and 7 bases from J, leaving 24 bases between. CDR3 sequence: CASSLDGMLLHRRRTQYF. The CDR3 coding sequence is TGTGCCAGCAGCTTAGATGGGATGCTTTTACATCGGAGGCGGACCCAGTACTTC. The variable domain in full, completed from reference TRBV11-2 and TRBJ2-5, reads EAGVAQSPRYKIIEKRQSVAFWCNPISGHATLYWYQQILGQGPKLLIQFQNNGVVDDSQLPKDRFSAERLKGVDSTLKIQPAKLEDSAVYLCASSLDGMLLHRRRTQYFGPGTRLLVL.